Listed here is a single T cell receptor beta chain. These data originate in a study of blood T cell repertoires in COVID-19. The wider study: Nucleic acid was either cDNA or gDNA, and it came from T cells, B-cell-depleted T cells, or PBMCs.

CDR1 and CDR2 (germline): MNHNY, SVGAGI (reference sequence). Trimming took off 2 bases at V and 4 bases at J, with 18 bases between the two ends. The CDR3 totals 16 residues. Original handling: Amplified reference gene primers provided the basis for estimating nucleated cell counts. The table came from immunoSEQ multiplex PCR; TCRdb's copy has only in-frame clones and leaves some out. Clone size and V and J calls were adopted from that table, with D and trimming inferred from the DNA. The sample lists around 250,000 clones; approximately 87% were seen once. The chain couples TRBV6-6 to TRBJ2-7; TRBD2 is a possible D gene (5 bases). Sequences were obtained from peripheral blood. The sequence was obtained from a man aged 55-75 years who had recovered from COVID-19. In DNA, the CDR3 is TGTGCCAGCAGTTACGGGCCTAGCTTGGAACCATACGAGCAGTACTTC. This codes for CASSYGPSLEPYEQYF.